Listed below are T cell receptor beta chains from one sample, sequenced in a study of stem cell transplantation in POMP-related autoinflammatory disease. Some clones are missing from TCRdb's copy, which holds only in-frame ones; the method was immunoSEQ multiplex PCR. Found here are about 6,900 clones, roughly four fifths of them singletons; the top ten hold 3.5% to 5%. What was sequenced was a CXCR5-defined cell subset from PBMCs. The source is a human donor in good health. Each CDR3 is given with its conserved first and last residue. The D gene is left open where the match is weak. A row's size may be missing; if present it is once, few, many or a size class.

TRBJ2-2 | TRBD1 | TRBV19 | . | CASKTTGGAYPNTGELFF | TGTGCCAGTAAGACGACAGGGGGCGCTTATCCGAACACCGGGGAGCTGTTTTTT
TRBJ1-5 | TRBD1 | TRBV18 | . | CASSPDRGRWNQPQHF | TGTGCCAGCTCACCGGACAGGGGGCGATGGAATCAGCCCCAGCATTTT
TRBJ2-7 | . | TRBV6-6 | . | CASSQGTASYEQYF | TGTGCCAGCAGTCAGGGGACGGCCTCCTACGAGCAGTACTTC
TRBJ1-4 | . | TRBV4-2 | . | CASSQRPGLEKLFF | TGTGCCAGCAGCCAAAGGCCAGGGTTAGAAAAACTGTTTTTT
TRBJ1-4 | . | TRBV5-1 | . | CASSLDRGTEKLFF | TGCGCCAGCAGCTTGGATAGGGGAACTGAAAAACTGTTTTTT
TRBJ1-3 | . | TRBV9 | . | CASSTTSGNTIYF | TGTGCCAGCAGCACCACCTCTGGAAACACCATATATTTT
TRBJ1-2 | . | TRBV11-2 | . | CASGTLNYGYTF | TGTGCCAGCGGCACACTTAACTATGGCTACACCTTC
TRBJ1-5 | . | TRBV30 | few | CAWSDRADQPQHF | TGTGCCTGGAGTGACAGGGCCGATCAGCCCCAGCATTTT
TRBJ2-1 | . | TRBV19 | . | CASSTGAFYNEQFF | TGTGCCAGTAGTACGGGGGCGTTCTACAATGAGCAGTTCTTC
TRBJ1-6 | TRBD1 | TRBV6-1 | . | CASLRDRGNSPLHF | TGTGCCAGCCTACGGGACAGGGGAAATTCACCCCTCCACTTT
TRBJ1-5 | TRBD1 | TRBV29-1 | few | CSVAQGSEGNQPQHF | TGCAGCGTTGCACAGGGGTCTGAGGGCAATCAGCCCCAGCATTTT
TRBJ2-1 | TRBD2 | TRBV7-2 | . | CASSLGASGGPTSYNEQFF | TGTGCCAGCAGCTTGGGGGCTAGCGGGGGTCCTACCAGCTACAATGAGCAGTTCTTC
TRBJ1-1 | . | TRBV6-5 | . | CATEKLGHTEAFF | TGTGCCACCGAGAAATTAGGGCACACTGAAGCTTTCTTT
TRBJ2-2 | TRBD1 | TRBV7-7 | . | CASSLTDTGGVRELFF | TGTGCCAGCAGCTTGACCGATACAGGGGGAGTCCGGGAGCTGTTTTTT
TRBJ2-4 | . | TRBV11-2 | . | CASSHPGRGLGRNIQYF | TGTGCCAGCAGCCATCCGGGCCGAGGGCTGGGCCGAAACATTCAGTACTTC
TRBJ1-5 | TRBD1 | TRBV19 | few | CATRDRGSNQPQHF | TGTGCCACTAGGGACAGGGGGTCCAATCAGCCCCAGCATTTT